The source of this T cell receptor beta chain is a study of cytomegalovirus exposure and HLA in healthy donors. Study-wide results and limits: Altogether, 150 to 200 TCR beta chains were recorded as cytomegalovirus-associated.

Germline CDR1 SGHTA, CDR2 FQGNSA. The length of the CDR3 is 12 residues. The PCR was carried out with 60 Vbeta primers and 13 Jbeta primers. The table came from immunoSEQ multiplex PCR; TCRdb's copy has only in-frame clones and leaves some out. The table lists 80,000 to 90,000 clones, roughly 81% of them singletons, with 1.9% in the top ten. Notes on this clone: Its matching antigen is unknown.

This TCR came from a woman under 40 in good health and CMV-seronegative. The gene calls are TRBV7-2 and TRBJ2-7, with 10 bases aligning to TRBD1. The sequenced sample consisted of PBMCs. The CDR3 spells CATGTGDYEQYF. The CDR3 DNA is TGTGCTACCGGGACAGGGGACTACGAGCAGTACTTC.